These 6 T cell receptor beta chains originate from one sample sequenced in a study of T-cell reconstitution after alpha-beta-depleted transplantation in children. TCRbeta library construction was performed incorporating unique molecular identifiers. TCRdb re-called the PCR reads through MiXCR, storing one row per CDR3 protein. The data show about 110,000 distinct CDR3 sequences, under 13% seen once. This specimen was PBMCs, taken before TCRalphabeta/CD19-depleted stem cell transplant. Receptors were obtained from a boy aged 2-15 years with acute lymphoblastic leukemia, due to receive a stem cell transplant.

The V gene is TRBV25-1, the J gene TRBJ2-7; 10 bases line up with TRBD2. The germline V gene encodes CDR1 MGHDK and CDR2 SYGVNS. V was pared by 3 bases and J by 6 bases, with 5 bases of the junction left unmatched. CDR3 length: 14 residues. CDR3 sequence (DNA): TGTGCCAGCAGTGAGTCCGGACTAGCGGCCGAGCAGTACTTC. Amino acid sequence: CASSESGLAAEQYF.

The V call is TRBV20-1, the J call TRBJ2-1; a possible D gene is TRBD2 (8 bases). The CDR3 spans 16 residues. In germline, CDR1 is DFQATT, CDR2 SNEGSKA (reference sequence). V gave up 6 bases and J gave up 0 bases, with 18 bases separating them. This chain's CDR3 is CSAGGDSPSSYNEQFF. CDR3 nucleotide sequence: TGCAGTGCCGGGGGGGACAGCCCGAGCTCCTACAATGAGCAGTTCTTC.

The chain combines TRBV19 with TRBJ2-5; TRBD2 matches at 13 bases. Germline V lookup: CDR1 LNHDA, CDR2 SQIVND (reference sequence). With V trimmed by 3 bases and J by 3 bases, 4 bases remained unmatched. The CDR3 totals 16 residues. CDR3 DNA sequence: TGTGCCAGTAGTATTATGGGACTAGCGGGGAAAGAGACCCAGTACTTC. Encoded protein: CASSIMGLAGKETQYF.

Ten or more counts support this clonotype. V gene TRBV7-8 combines with J gene TRBJ2-1, with D unresolved. The CDR3 sequence is 12 residues long. The germline V gene has CDR1 SGHVS and CDR2 FQNEAQ. Trimming stripped 7 bases from V and 10 bases from J, with 14 bases between. This CDR3 reads CASIGNSREQFF. Here the CDR3 DNA reads TGTGCCAGCATCGGTAATAGCCGCGAGCAGTTCTTC.

The V and J genes are TRBV21-1 and TRBJ1-3; whether TRBD1, the table's D call, matches the DNA was not checked. TRBV21-1 is given as a pseudogene. The CDR3 runs to 14 residues. CDR3 nucleotides: TGTGCCAGCAGCCCCCTCAGTTCTGGAAACACCATATATTTT. Amino acid sequence: CASSPLSSGNTIYF.

This clonotype was found a few times. This rearrangement joins TRBV7-8 to TRBJ2-1; 7 nucleotides line up with TRBD1. The CDR3 runs 12 residues. J lost 9 bases, V lost 3 bases, and 2 bases had no gene match. The V gene's germline CDR1 is SGHVS and CDR2 FQNEAQ. The CDR3 coding sequence is TGTGCCAGCAGCTTGACAGGGTTTGAGCAGTTCTTC. Translated: CASSLTGFEQFF. Filled out from reference TRBV7-8 and TRBJ2-1, the complete variable domain reads GAGVSQSPRYKVAKRGQDVALRCDPISGHVSLFWYQQALGQGPEFLTYFQNEAQLDKSGLPSDRFFAERPEGSVSTLKIQRTQQEDSAVYLCASSLTGFEQFFGPGTRLTVL.